What follows is one TCR beta chain and its context. Its specificity is unknown. These data come from a study of identifying expanded T cells in peripheral blood. Study-level findings and limits: Variance in clone template counts between approximately two-week samples significantly increased with total template count across all healthy donors. Roughly 1.2 clones differed between technical replicates, versus about 16 and 19 over time.

Collection occurred without any documented infections or immune events in donors. Clones were read by immunoSEQ multiplex PCR, and TCRdb kept only the in-frame ones, dropping some. The sample shows about 85,000 clones, roughly 90% of them seen only once. CDR1 and CDR2 (germline): SEHNR, FQNEAQ (reference sequence). The CDR3 extends over 16 amino acids. V was clipped by 6 bases and J by 2 bases; unmatched bases: 10. The clonotype was recovered from a person between 18 and 75 years old in good health. The specimen was blood. V usage is TRBV7-9 and J usage is TRBJ2-1; 7 nucleotides align to TRBD2. CDR3: CASRTGGIRAYNEQFF. CDR3 DNA sequence: TGTGCCAGCAGAACCGGGGGGATTCGAGCCTACAATGAGCAGTTCTTC.